This TCR beta chain is drawn from a study of blood T cell repertoires in COVID-19. Study-level background: Sample material is recorded as cDNA or gDNA derived from T cells, B-cell-depleted T cells, or PBMCs.

Per the study methods: Using reference gene primer amplification, nucleated cell counts were estimated. TCRdb keeps only in-frame clones here, not all; method: immunoSEQ multiplex PCR. V and J calls and clone size are as listed in that table; D and trimming were resolved from the DNA. The table records about 100,000 clones, about nine tenths of them present only once. Sequencing was performed on peripheral blood. This sequence originates from a young man with acute or convalescent COVID-19.

CDR3 region: CASSRRQITEAFF. CDR3 bases: TGTGCCAGCAGCCGACGACAGATCACTGAAGCTTTCTTT. The genes are TRBV14 and TRBJ1-1; tentative D call: TRBD1 (5 bases). CDR3 length equals 13 residues. From germline, CDR1 is SGHDN and CDR2 FVKESK. V was pared by 4 bases and J by 4 bases, with 10 bases between.